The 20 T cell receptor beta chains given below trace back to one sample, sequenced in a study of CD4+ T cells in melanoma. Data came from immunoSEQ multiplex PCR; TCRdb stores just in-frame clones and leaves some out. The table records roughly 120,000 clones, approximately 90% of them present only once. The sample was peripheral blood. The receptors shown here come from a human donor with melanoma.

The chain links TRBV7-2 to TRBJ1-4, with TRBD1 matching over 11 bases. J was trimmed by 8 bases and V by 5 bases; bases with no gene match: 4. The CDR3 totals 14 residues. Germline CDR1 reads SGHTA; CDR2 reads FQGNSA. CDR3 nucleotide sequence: TGTGCCAGCAGCGAGGGACAGGGGGTAGAAAAACTGTTTTTT. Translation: CASSEGQGVEKLFF.

The CDR3 region is CASSLVTSGDYNEQFF. The DNA of the CDR3 is TGCGCCAGCAGCTTGGTTACTAGCGGGGATTACAATGAGCAGTTCTTC. V and J are TRBV5-1 and TRBJ2-1; TRBD2 matches at 10 bases. The V gene end was trimmed by 0 bases and the J gene end by 4 bases; junction bases not matched to a gene: 4. The germline V gene has CDR1 SGHRS and CDR2 YFSETQ. The CDR3 length is 16 residues.

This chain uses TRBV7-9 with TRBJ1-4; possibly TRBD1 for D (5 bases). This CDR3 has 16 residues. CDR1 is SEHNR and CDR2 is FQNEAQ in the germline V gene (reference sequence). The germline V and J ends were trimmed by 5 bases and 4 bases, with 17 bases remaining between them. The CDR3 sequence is CASSLTPQGYNEKLFF. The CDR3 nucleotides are TGTGCCAGCAGCCTAACACCGCAGGGTTATAATGAAAAACTGTTTTTT.

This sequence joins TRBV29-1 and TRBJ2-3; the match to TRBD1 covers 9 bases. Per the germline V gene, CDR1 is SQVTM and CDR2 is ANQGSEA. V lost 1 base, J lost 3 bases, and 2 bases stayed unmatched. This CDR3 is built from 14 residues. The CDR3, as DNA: TGCAGCGTTGAAGTGGGACAGGGTACAGATACGCAGTATTTT. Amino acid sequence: CSVEVGQGTDTQYF.

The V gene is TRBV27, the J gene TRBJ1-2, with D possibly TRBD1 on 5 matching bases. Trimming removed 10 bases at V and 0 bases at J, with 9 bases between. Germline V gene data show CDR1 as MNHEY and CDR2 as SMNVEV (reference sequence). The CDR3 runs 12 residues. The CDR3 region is CATGTANYGYTF. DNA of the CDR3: TGTGCCACCGGGACGGCTAACTATGGCTACACCTTC.

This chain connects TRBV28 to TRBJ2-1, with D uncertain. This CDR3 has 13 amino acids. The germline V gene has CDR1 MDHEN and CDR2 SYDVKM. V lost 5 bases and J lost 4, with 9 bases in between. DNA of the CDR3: TGTGCCAGCAGTAGAATGGGGTACAATGAGCAGTTCTTC. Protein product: CASSRMGYNEQFF.

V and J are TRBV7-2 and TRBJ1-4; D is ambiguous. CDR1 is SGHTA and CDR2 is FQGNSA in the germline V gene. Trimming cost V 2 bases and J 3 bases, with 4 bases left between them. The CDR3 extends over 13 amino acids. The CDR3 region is CASSLFSNEKLFF. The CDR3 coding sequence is TGTGCCAGCAGCTTATTTTCTAATGAAAAACTGTTTTTT.

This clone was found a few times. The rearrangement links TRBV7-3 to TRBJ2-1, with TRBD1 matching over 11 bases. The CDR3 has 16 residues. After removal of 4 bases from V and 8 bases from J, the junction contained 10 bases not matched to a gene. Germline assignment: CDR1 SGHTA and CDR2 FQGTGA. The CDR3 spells CASSSRTGGEFHEQFF. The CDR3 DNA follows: TGTGCCAGCAGCTCTCGGACAGGGGGCGAGTTTCATGAGCAGTTCTTC.

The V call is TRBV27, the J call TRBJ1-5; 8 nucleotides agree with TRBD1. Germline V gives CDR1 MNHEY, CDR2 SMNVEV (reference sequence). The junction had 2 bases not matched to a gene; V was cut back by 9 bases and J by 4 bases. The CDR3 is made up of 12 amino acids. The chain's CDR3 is CASRDRNQPQHF. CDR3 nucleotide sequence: TGTGCCAGTAGGGACAGGAATCAGCCCCAGCATTTT.

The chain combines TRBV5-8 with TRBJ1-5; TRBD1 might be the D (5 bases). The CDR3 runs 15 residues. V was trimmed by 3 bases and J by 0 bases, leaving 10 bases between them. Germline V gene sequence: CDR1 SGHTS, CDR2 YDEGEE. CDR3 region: CASSWGRDSNQPQHF. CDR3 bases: TGTGCCAGCAGCTGGGGCAGGGATAGCAATCAGCCCCAGCATTTT. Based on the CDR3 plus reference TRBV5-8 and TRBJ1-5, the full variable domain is EAGVTQSPTHLIKTRGQQATLRCSPISGHTSVYWYQQALGLGLQFLLWYDEGEERNRGNFPPRFSGRQFPNYSSELNVNALELEDSALYLCASSWGRDSNQPQHFGDGTRLSIL.

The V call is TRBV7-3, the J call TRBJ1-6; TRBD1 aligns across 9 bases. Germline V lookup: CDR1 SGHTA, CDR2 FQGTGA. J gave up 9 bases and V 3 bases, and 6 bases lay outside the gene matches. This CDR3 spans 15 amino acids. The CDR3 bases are TGTGCCAGCAGCTTCTCCGGGACAGGGATTTCACCCCTCCACTTT. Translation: CASSFSGTGISPLHF.

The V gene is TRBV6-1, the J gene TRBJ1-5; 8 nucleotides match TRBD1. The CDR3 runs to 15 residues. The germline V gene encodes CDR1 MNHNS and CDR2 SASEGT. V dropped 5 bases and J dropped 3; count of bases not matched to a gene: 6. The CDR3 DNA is TGTGCCAGCAGTCTTGACAGGGGCCCCAATCAGCCCCAGCATTTT. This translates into CASSLDRGPNQPQHF.

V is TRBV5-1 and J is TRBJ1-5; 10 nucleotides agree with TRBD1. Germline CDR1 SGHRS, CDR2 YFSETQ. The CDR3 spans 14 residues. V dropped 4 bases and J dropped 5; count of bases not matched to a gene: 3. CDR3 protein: CASSQGQGDQPQHF. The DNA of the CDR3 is TGCGCCAGCAGCCAAGGACAGGGGGATCAGCCCCAGCATTTT.

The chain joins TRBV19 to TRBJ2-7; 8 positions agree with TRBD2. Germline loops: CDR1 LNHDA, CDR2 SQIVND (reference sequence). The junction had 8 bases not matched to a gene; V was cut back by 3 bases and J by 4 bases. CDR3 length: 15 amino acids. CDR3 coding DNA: TGTGCCAGTAGTATGGGAAGCGGGAGTTTTTACGAGCAGTACTTC. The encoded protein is CASSMGSGSFYEQYF.

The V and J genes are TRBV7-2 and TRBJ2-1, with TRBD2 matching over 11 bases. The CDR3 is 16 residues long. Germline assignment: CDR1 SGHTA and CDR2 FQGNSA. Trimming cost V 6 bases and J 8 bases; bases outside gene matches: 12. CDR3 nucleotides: TGTGCCAGCAGTCGCCGACTAGCGGGGACAGGGTATGAGCAGTTCTTC. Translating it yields CASSRRLAGTGYEQFF.

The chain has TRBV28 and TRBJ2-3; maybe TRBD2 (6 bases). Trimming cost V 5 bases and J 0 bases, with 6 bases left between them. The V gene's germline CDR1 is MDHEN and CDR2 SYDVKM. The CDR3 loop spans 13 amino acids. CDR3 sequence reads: CASSSGSTDTQYF. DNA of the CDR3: TGTGCCAGCAGTAGCGGGAGCACAGATACGCAGTATTTT. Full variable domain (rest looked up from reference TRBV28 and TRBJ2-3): DVKVTQSSRYLVKRTGEKVFLECVQDMDHENMFWYRQDPGLGLRLIYFSYDVKMKEKGDIPEGYSVSREKKERFSLILESASTNQTSMYLCASSSGSTDTQYFGPGTRLTVL.

The CDR3 protein is CSVGRTGSKNIQYF. As DNA, the CDR3 is TGCAGCGTTGGCCGGACAGGGTCCAAAAACATTCAGTACTTC. The chain carries TRBV29-1 and TRBJ2-4, with 8 bases identical to TRBD1. V lost 4 bases to trimming and J lost 2 bases; unmatched junction nucleotides: 4. The CDR3 consists of 14 residues. Germline CDR1 SQVTM, CDR2 ANQGSEA.

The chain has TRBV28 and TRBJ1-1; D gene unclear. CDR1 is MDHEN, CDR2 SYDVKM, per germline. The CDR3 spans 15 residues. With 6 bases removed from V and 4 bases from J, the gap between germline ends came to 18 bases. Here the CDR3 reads CASRAIRVWGTEAFF. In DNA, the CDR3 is TGTGCCAGCAGAGCCATAAGGGTGTGGGGCACTGAAGCTTTCTTT.

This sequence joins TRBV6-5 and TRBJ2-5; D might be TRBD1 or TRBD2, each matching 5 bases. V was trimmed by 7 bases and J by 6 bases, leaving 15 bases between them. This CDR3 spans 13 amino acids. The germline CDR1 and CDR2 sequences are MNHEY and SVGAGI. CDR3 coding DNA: TGTGCCAGCATCTCCGGGACCCGGAAGACCCAGTACTTC. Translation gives CASISGTRKTQYF.

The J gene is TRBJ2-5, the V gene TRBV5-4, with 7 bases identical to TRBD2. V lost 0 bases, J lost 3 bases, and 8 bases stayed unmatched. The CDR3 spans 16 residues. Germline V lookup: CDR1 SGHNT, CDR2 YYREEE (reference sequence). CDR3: CASSLALGGVKETQYF. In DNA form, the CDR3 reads TGTGCCAGCAGCTTGGCCCTTGGGGGGGTGAAAGAGACCCAGTACTTC.